This T cell receptor (beta chain) was sequenced during a study of graft-versus-host responses after intestinal transplantation. Overall study results and limits: Association was observed between peak circulating GvH clone levels and early post-transplant HvG declines.

The table came from immunoSEQ multiplex PCR; TCRdb's copy has only in-frame clones and leaves some out. Counted here are about 99,000 clones, roughly 87% occurring once; the ten biggest clones make up over 0.8%. The CDR3 runs 13 residues. Trimming cost V 8 bases and J 4 bases; bases outside gene matches: 6. Germline CDR1 MNHNY, CDR2 SVGAGI (reference sequence). With respect to this clone: Its antigen is as yet unknown.

Material: unstimulated CD4+ T cells sorted from spleen or lymph node cells, obtained before intestinal transplant. This sequence joins TRBV6-6 and TRBJ1-2; 8 bases fit TRBD1. The receptor was isolated from a human donor who received an intestinal transplant. CDR3 sequence: CASAAGGAYGYTF. The CDR3 coding sequence is TGTGCCAGCGCCGCAGGGGGCGCCTATGGCTACACCTTC.